A selection of T cell receptor beta chains follows, all from one sample in a study of Tregs in tolerant kidney transplant recipients. Assay: immunoSEQ multiplex PCR; the TCRdb copy retains only in-frame clones and omits some. The repertoire consists of some 57,000 clones, with about 90% occurring once and the leading ten covering about 15%. The sequencing used CD8+ T cells from blood (PBMCs), collected 24 months after the transplant. The receptors here all came from a human patient who received a combined kidney and bone marrow transplant. T cells may partly derive from the graft donor. CDR3s include the opening cysteine and the closing phenylalanine or tryptophan. The order of the fields is J gene, V gene, D gene, clone size, CDR3 protein, CDR3 DNA. D genes are given only for firm matches. The size of a clone is reported for some rows only, either as once, few or many, or as a class for expanded clones.

TRBJ1-1 | TRBV4-3 | NA | NA | CASSQDEGWGTEAFF | TGCGCCAGCAGCCAAGACGAGGGCTGGGGCACTGAAGCTTTCTTT
TRBJ2-7 | TRBV27 | NA | NA | CASYAGEEQYF | TGTGCCAGCTACGCAGGGGAGGAGCAGTACTTC
TRBJ1-2 | TRBV4-3 | NA | NA | CASSQLRAGGGGYTF | TGCGCCAGCAGCCAGCTCCGCGCCGGAGGCGGGGGCTACACCTTC
TRBJ1-2 | TRBV5-6 | TRBD1 | NA | CASSWGQGADGYTF | TGTGCCAGCAGCTGGGGACAGGGGGCCGATGGCTACACCTTC
TRBJ1-4 | TRBV4-3 | NA | once | CASSQDSEPTYEKLFF | TGCGCCAGCAGCCAAGATTCTGAGCCCACTTATGAAAAACTGTTTTTT
TRBJ2-1 | TRBV27 | TRBD1 | NA | CASSRGLVSEEQFF | TGTGCCAGCAGCAGGGGGCTAGTTAGTGAAGAGCAGTTCTTC
TRBJ2-3 | TRBV15 | NA | NA | CATSSSDTQYF | TGTGCCACCAGCAGCTCAGATACGCAGTATTTT
TRBJ2-7 | TRBV27 | NA | NA | CASSVSPSSEQYF | TGTGCCAGCAGTGTCTCACCGTCGAGCGAGCAGTACTTC
TRBJ2-2 | TRBV18 | NA | NA | CASSPPGGRTGELFF | TGTGCCAGCTCACCACCGGGGGGTCGCACCGGGGAGCTGTTTTTT
TRBJ2-3 | TRBV29-1 | NA | NA | CSSWRSTDTQYF | TGCAGCTCCTGGAGGAGCACAGATACGCAGTATTTT
TRBJ2-7 | TRBV29-1 | NA | NA | CSVLTPLEQYF | TGCAGCGTTCTGACTCCTTTGGAGCAGTACTTC
TRBJ1-5 | TRBV7-8 | TRBD1 | NA | CASSLGGTGKQPQHF | TGTGCCAGCAGCTTAGGTGGGACAGGGAAACAGCCCCAGCATTTT
TRBJ2-7 | TRBV4-1 | NA | NA | CASSHSDTRSYEQYF | TGCGCCAGCAGCCATTCCGACACCCGTTCCTACGAGCAGTACTTC
TRBJ1-3 | TRBV11-2 | TRBD1 | NA | CASSLIYRGPGNTIYF | TGTGCCAGCAGCTTAATTTACAGGGGGCCTGGAAACACCATATATTTT
TRBJ2-1 | TRBV7-6 | TRBD1 | NA | CASSRDRGRMNEQFF | TGTGCCAGCAGCCGTGACAGGGGGCGTATGAATGAGCAGTTCTTC
TRBJ2-7 | TRBV10-3 | NA | few | CAISEEDSYEQYF | TGTGCCATCAGTGAGGAGGACTCCTACGAGCAGTACTTC
TRBJ1-1 | TRBV19 | NA | once | CASREGGMNTEAFF | TGTGCCAGTAGGGAGGGCGGGATGAACACTGAAGCTTTCTTT